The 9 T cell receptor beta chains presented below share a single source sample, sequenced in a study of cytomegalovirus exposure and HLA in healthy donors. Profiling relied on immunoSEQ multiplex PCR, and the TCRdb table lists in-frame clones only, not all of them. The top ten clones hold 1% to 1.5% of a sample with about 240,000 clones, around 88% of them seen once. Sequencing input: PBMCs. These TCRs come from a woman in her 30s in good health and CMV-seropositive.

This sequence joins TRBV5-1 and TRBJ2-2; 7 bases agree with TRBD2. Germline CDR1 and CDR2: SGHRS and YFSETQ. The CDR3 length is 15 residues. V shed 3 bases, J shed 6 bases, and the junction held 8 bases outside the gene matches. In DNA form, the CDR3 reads TGCGCCAGCAGCTCTACGGATCGGGAGGCCGGGGAGCTGTTTTTT. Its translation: CASSSTDREAGELFF.

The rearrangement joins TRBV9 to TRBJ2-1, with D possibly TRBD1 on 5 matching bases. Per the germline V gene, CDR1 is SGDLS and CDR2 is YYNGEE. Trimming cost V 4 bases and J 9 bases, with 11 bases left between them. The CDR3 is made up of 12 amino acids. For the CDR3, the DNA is TGTGCCAGCAGCCCCATTAGGGGTGAGCAGTTCTTC. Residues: CASSPIRGEQFF.

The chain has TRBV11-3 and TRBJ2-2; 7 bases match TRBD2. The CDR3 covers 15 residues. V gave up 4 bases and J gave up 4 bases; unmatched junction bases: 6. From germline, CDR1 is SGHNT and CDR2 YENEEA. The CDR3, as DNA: TGTGCCAGCAGCTCGACTAGCCTCTCCACCGGGGAGCTGTTTTTT. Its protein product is CASSSTSLSTGELFF.

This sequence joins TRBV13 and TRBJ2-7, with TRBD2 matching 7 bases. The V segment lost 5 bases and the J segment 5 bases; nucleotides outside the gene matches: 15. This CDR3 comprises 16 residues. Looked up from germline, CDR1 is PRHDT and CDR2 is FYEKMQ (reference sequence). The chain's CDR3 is CASSPRGDGGRNEQYF. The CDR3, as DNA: TGTGCCAGCAGCCCCCGGGGGGATGGAGGGCGGAACGAGCAGTACTTC. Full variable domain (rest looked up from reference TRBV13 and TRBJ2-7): AAGVIQSPRHLIKEKRETATLKCYPIPRHDTVYWYQQGPGQDPQFLISFYEKMQSDKGSIPDRFSAQQFSDYHSELNMSSLELGDSALYFCASSPRGDGGRNEQYFGPGTRLTVT.

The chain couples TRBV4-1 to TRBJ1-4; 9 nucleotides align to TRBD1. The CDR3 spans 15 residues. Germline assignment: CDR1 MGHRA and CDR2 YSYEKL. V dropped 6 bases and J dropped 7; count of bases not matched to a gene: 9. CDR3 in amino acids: CASSPGTGFTEKLFF. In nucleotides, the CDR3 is TGCGCCAGCAGTCCCGGGACAGGGTTTACTGAAAAACTGTTTTTT.

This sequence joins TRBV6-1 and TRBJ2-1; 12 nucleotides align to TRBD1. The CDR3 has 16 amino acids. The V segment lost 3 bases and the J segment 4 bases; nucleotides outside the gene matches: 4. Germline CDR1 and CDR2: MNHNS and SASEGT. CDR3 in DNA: TGTGCCAGCAGTGAGGGACAGGGGGCATCATACAATGAGCAGTTCTTC. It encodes CASSEGQGASYNEQFF.

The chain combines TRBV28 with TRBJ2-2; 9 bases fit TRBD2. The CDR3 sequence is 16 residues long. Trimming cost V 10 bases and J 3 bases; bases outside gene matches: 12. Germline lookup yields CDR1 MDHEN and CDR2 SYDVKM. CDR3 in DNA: TGTGCCACCCCCGTTGAGGCTAGCGGGGACACCGGGGAGCTGTTTTTT. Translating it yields CATPVEASGDTGELFF.

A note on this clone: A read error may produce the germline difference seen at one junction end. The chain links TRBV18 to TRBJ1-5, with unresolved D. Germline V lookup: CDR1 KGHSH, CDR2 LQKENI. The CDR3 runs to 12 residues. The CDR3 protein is CASSPPDGGAEF. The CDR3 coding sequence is TGTGCCAGCTCACCACCCGACGGTGGAGCCGAATTT.

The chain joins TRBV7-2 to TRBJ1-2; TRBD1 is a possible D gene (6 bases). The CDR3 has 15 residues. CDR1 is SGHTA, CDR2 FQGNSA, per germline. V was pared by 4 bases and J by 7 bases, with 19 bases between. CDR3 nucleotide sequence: TGTGCCAGCAGCTCCGGGGGGGCTGGGGGGTTTGGCTACACCTTC. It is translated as CASSSGGAGGFGYTF. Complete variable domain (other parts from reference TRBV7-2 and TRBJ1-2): GAGVSQSPSNKVTEKGKDVELRCDPISGHTALYWYRQSLGQGLEFLIYFQGNSAPDKSGLPSDRFSAERTGGSVSTLTIQRTQQEDSAVYLCASSSGGAGGFGYTFGSGTRLTVV.